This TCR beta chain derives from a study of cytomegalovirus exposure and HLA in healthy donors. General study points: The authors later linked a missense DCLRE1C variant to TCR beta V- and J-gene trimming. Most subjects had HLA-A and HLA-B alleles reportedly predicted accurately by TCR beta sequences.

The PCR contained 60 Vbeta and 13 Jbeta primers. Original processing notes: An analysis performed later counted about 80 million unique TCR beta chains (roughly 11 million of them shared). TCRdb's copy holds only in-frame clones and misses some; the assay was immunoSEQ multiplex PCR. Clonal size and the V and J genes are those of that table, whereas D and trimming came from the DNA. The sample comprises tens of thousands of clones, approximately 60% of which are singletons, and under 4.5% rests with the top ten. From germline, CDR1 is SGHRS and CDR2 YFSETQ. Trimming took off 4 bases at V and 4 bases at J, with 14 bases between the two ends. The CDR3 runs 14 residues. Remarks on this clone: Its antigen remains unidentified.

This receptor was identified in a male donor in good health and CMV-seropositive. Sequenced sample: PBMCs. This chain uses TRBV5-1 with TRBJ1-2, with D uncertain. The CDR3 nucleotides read TGCGCCAGCAGCCCGGGCGGGCAGGTCTATGGCTACACCTTC. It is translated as CASSPGGQVYGYTF.